The source of this T cell receptor (beta chain) is a study of cytotoxic CD8 clonotypes in ibrutinib-treated CLL. Germline lookup yields CDR1 SGDLS and CDR2 YYNGEE. The CDR3 has 11 amino acids. Between the trimmed V and J ends, which lost 2 bases and 6 bases, there was a span of 4 bases. With sequencing, the targeted depth ranged from 1 in 200,000 to 1 in 1 million T cells. The table came from immunoSEQ multiplex PCR; TCRdb's copy has only in-frame clones and leaves some out. Of about 140,000 clones in the sample, more than 85% were seen once. About this clone itself: This specimen includes other DNA sequences encoding the same CDR3.

The receptor was derived from a human donor with chronic lymphocytic leukemia. The V call is TRBV9, the J call TRBJ2-3; unclear D gene. The sample was PBMCs, taken after 12 months of ibrutinib treatment. The DNA for the CDR3 is TGTGCCAGCAGCGTTGGGGATACGCAGTATTTT. Amino acid sequence: CASSVGDTQYF.